Listed here are 29 T cell receptor beta chains from one sample, sequenced in a study of PD-L1 blockade in urothelial cancer. As to time point: pretreatment peripheral blood. Using immunoSEQ multiplex PCR, the repertoire was profiled, and TCRdb retains in-frame clones only, with some absent. The table lists roughly 54,000 clones, roughly 85% of them singletons, with roughly 14% in the top ten. The source material was PBMCs, sampled around atezolizumab (anti-PD-L1) treatment. Source of these receptors: a woman aged 55-69 years with urothelial cancer.

The V call is TRBV7-8, the J call TRBJ1-2; 7 nucleotides match TRBD1. J was trimmed by 6 bases and V by 5 bases; bases with no gene match: 9. CDR1 is SGHVS, CDR2 FQNEAQ, per germline. CDR3 length: 14 residues. The CDR3 region is CASSRLRGPDGYTF. The DNA for the CDR3 is TGTGCCAGCAGCCGTCTGAGGGGGCCAGATGGCTACACCTTC.

CDR3 bases: TGTGCCAGCAGCCCCGACAGCTATGGCTACACCTTC. The encoded protein is CASSPDSYGYTF. The rearrangement joins TRBV5-4 to TRBJ1-2, with D possibly being TRBD1 (5 bases). Germline values: CDR1 SGHNT, CDR2 YYREEE (reference sequence). Trimming removed 4 bases from V and 4 bases from J, with 8 bases in between. The CDR3 is made up of 12 amino acids.

The CDR3 spells CAISAISGTGGPHSYNEQFF. CDR3 coding DNA: TGTGCCATCAGTGCTATATCCGGGACAGGGGGGCCCCACTCCTACAATGAGCAGTTCTTC. This chain joins TRBV10-3 and TRBJ2-1, with TRBD1 identical over 11 bases. After removal of 4 bases from V and 0 bases from J, the junction contained 14 bases not matched to a gene. The CDR3 has 20 amino acids. CDR1 and CDR2 from the germline V gene are ENHRY and SYGVKD.

V usage is TRBV19 and J usage is TRBJ2-7; 9 nucleotides line up with TRBD1. The CDR3 sequence is 13 residues long. V was pared by 5 bases and J by 2 bases, with 1 base of the junction left unmatched. CDR1 LNHDA and CDR2 SQIVND come from the germline V gene (reference sequence). The CDR3 sequence is CASSYRGPYEQYF. CDR3 sequence (DNA): TGTGCCAGTAGTTACAGGGGGCCCTACGAGCAGTACTTC.

The J gene is TRBJ1-1, the V gene TRBV19; maybe TRBD1 (5 bases). V lost 8 bases to trimming and J lost 4 bases, with 14 bases between them. From germline, CDR1 is LNHDA and CDR2 SQIVND (reference sequence). The CDR3 is 13 amino acids. CDR3 residues: CASGHTQSTEAFF. CDR3 sequence (DNA): TGTGCCAGTGGACACACCCAGAGCACTGAAGCTTTCTTT.

The rearrangement joins TRBV6-5 to TRBJ2-2; no clear D gene. Trimming shortened V by 2 bases and J by 1 base, and 8 bases separated the two germline ends. There are 15 residues in the CDR3. Germline CDR1 and CDR2: MNHEY and SVGAGI. CDR3 amino acids: CASSYEAVNTGELFF. The CDR3 DNA follows: TGTGCCAGCAGTTACGAGGCCGTGAACACCGGGGAGCTGTTTTTT.

The CDR3: CASSQLRQGDQPQHF. The DNA of the CDR3 is TGTGCCAGCAGTCAACTCCGACAGGGAGATCAGCCCCAGCATTTT. The V and J genes are TRBV6-5 and TRBJ1-5, with 7 bases identical to TRBD1. CDR1 and CDR2 from the germline V gene are MNHEY and SVGAGI. The CDR3 is 15 amino acids. J was trimmed by 5 bases and V by 5 bases; bases with no gene match: 9.

The chain combines TRBV5-4 with TRBJ2-1, with 16 bases that match TRBD2. The CDR3 contains 17 residues. Trimming took 2 bases from V and 8 from J; bases not matched to a gene: 7. Germline CDR1 reads SGHNT; CDR2 reads YYREEE (reference sequence). As DNA, the CDR3 is TGTGCCAGCAGCTTCGGGACTAGCGGGAGGGCCGGCGATGAGCAGTTCTTC. Protein: CASSFGTSGRAGDEQFF.

Notes on this clone: The germline gene is not matched at one end of the junction; a read error may be the cause. The V call is TRBV11-3, the J call TRBJ2-1, with TRBD2 matching over 12 bases. Germline V gene lookup returns CDR1 SGHNT and CDR2 YENEEA. CDR3 length: 13 residues. The CDR3 loop reads CASSLATSGRIIF. CDR3 nucleotide sequence: TGTGCCAGCAGCTTAGCCACTAGCGGGAGGATTATCTTC.

This clone was seen more than once but under ten times. The J gene is TRBJ2-1, the V gene TRBV11-2, with D perhaps TRBD2 (6 bases). Germline assignment: CDR1 SGHAT and CDR2 FQNNGV. V was pared by 0 bases and J by 8 bases, with 14 bases between. The CDR3 runs 15 residues. The CDR3 protein is CASSLDRGWGDEQFF. The CDR3 coding sequence is TGTGCCAGCAGCTTAGATCGGGGCTGGGGGGATGAGCAGTTCTTC.

The genes are TRBV13 and TRBJ2-6; TRBD2 might be the D (5 bases). The germline gives CDR1 PRHDT, CDR2 FYEKMQ (reference sequence). The CDR3 extends over 15 amino acids. Trimming removed 4 bases from V and 1 base from J, with 8 bases in between. The CDR3 is CASSSRGSGANVLTF. The CDR3 region has the DNA TGTGCCAGCAGCTCACGGGGATCTGGGGCCAACGTCCTGACTTTC.

The chain's CDR3 is CASSEGHLVPQHF. The CDR3 DNA sequence: TGTGCCAGCAGTGAAGGACACCTCGTTCCCCAGCATTTT. The chain couples TRBV2 to TRBJ1-5, with D unresolved. The germline V and J ends were trimmed by 1 base and 10 bases, with 11 bases remaining between them. The CDR3 has 13 amino acids. CDR1 and CDR2 (germline): SNHLY, FYNNEI.

Note on this clone: One end of the junction is discordant with germline, which a read error may explain. The V gene is TRBV29-1, the J gene TRBJ2-1; no definite D call. The CDR3 has 14 residues. The germline CDR1 and CDR2 sequences are SQVTM and ANQGSEA. CDR3 in amino acids: CSVVILVSSNEQFF. DNA for the CDR3: TGCAGCGTTGTCATTCTAGTTTCCTCCAATGAGCAGTTCTTC.

V and J are TRBV18 and TRBJ2-1, with TRBD2 matching 11 bases. CDR3 size: 23 residues. J lost 0 bases, V lost 6 bases, and 25 bases had no gene match. Germline CDR1 reads KGHSH; CDR2 reads LQKENI. CDR3 sequence: CASSPSNTPRPASGRLSYNEQFF. The DNA of the CDR3 is TGTGCCAGCTCCCCCTCGAATACTCCGAGACCTGCTAGCGGGAGGCTCTCCTACAATGAGCAGTTCTTC.

The chain combines TRBV6-5 with TRBJ2-7; 8 bases fit TRBD1. The CDR3 is 14 residues long. The junction had 5 bases not matched to a gene; V was cut back by 4 bases and J by 3 bases. CDR1 is MNHEY, CDR2 SVGAGI, per germline. Written as DNA, the CDR3 is TGTGCCAGCAGTTGGGGACAGGAAAGCTACGAGCAGTACTTC. It translates to CASSWGQESYEQYF.

The V and J genes are TRBV30 and TRBJ2-7; TRBD1 aligns across 12 bases. The germline V gene encodes CDR1 GTSNPN and CDR2 SVGIG (reference sequence). This CDR3 contains 16 residues. After removal of 2 bases from V and 7 bases from J, the junction contained 12 bases not matched to a gene. CDR3 amino acids: CAWSPTRDRGRREQYF. The CDR3, as DNA: TGTGCCTGGAGTCCTACCCGGGACAGGGGGCGTCGAGAGCAGTACTTC.

This chain connects TRBV7-2 to TRBJ1-1, with a tentative D call TRBD1 (5 bases). Germline-derived CDR1 and CDR2 are SGHTA and FQGNSA. The CDR3 consists of 16 residues. Deletions cut 0 bases from V and 5 bases from J, with 16 bases between. This CDR3 reads CASSLARFGAGTEAFF. For the CDR3, the DNA is TGTGCCAGCAGCTTAGCGCGTTTCGGGGCGGGGACTGAAGCTTTCTTT.

V is TRBV7-9 and J is TRBJ2-5, with 7 positions matching TRBD1. Germline V gene lookup returns CDR1 SEHNR and CDR2 FQNEAQ (reference sequence). The V segment lost 1 base and the J segment 6 bases; nucleotides outside the gene matches: 11. This CDR3 contains 16 residues. CDR3 in DNA: TGTGCCAGCAGCTTAGTGCGGCAGGGGGATCGTAAGACCCAGTACTTC. This sequence encodes CASSLVRQGDRKTQYF.

The V gene is TRBV7-9, the J gene TRBJ2-1, with a possible D match to TRBD1 (5 bases). CDR1 is SEHNR, CDR2 FQNEAQ, per germline (reference sequence). CDR3 length: 14 residues. V dropped 2 bases and J dropped 4 bases, with 9 bases sitting between them. The DNA of the CDR3 is TGTGCCAGCAGCTTACCCGCAGGGTACAATGAGCAGTTCTTC. Protein: CASSLPAGYNEQFF. Using reference TRBV7-9 and TRBJ2-1 for the parts outside the CDR3, the full variable domain is DTGVSQNPRHKITKRGQNVTFRCDPISEHNRLYWYRQTLGQGPEFLTYFQNEAQLEKSRLLSDRFSAERPKGSFSTLEIQRTEQGDSAMYLCASSLPAGYNEQFFGPGTRLTVL.

This clone has only a few counts. The rearrangement uses TRBV5-4 and TRBJ2-4, with 13 bases identical to TRBD2. The germline CDR1 and CDR2 sequences are SGHNT and YYREEE (reference sequence). The CDR3 has 18 residues. V was clipped by 4 bases and J by 0 bases; unmatched bases: 7. DNA of the CDR3: TGTGCCAGCAGCCCGGGACTAGCGGGAATCGGAGCCAAAAACATTCAGTACTTC. This translates into CASSPGLAGIGAKNIQYF.

The chain joins TRBV5-6 to TRBJ1-1; weak D call: TRBD1 (5 bases). The V gene lost 4 bases and the J gene lost 0 bases, with 10 bases spanning the gap. This CDR3 comprises 14 residues. The germline CDR1 and CDR2 sequences are SGHDT and YYEEEE. In DNA form, the CDR3 reads TGTGCCAGCAGCATCAGGGTCATGAACACTGAAGCTTTCTTT. Amino acid sequence: CASSIRVMNTEAFF.

The V call is TRBV27, the J call TRBJ2-3, with 7 bases aligning to TRBD1. Unmatched junction bases numbered 8, after V lost 4 bases and J lost 4 bases. Germline lookup yields CDR1 MNHEY and CDR2 SMNVEV (reference sequence). There are 15 residues in the CDR3. CDR3: CASSSRTGQSDTQYF. In nucleotides, the CDR3 is TGTGCCAGCAGTTCCAGGACAGGTCAATCAGATACGCAGTATTTT.

The rearrangement uses TRBV2 and TRBJ2-4, with no clear D. The V end was cut by 11 bases, the J end by 1 base, with 15 bases between. The germline CDR1 and CDR2 sequences are SNHLY and FYNNEI. CDR3 length equals 14 residues. The CDR3 is CAGQDAVAKNIQYF. The DNA for the CDR3 is TGTGCCGGCCAAGATGCTGTGGCCAAAAACATTCAGTACTTC.

This clone is classed as medium-sized. The V and J genes are TRBV4-3 and TRBJ1-5; maybe TRBD1 (5 bases). Germline V gene sequence: CDR1 LGHNA, CDR2 YSLEER. The CDR3 is 15 residues long. The V gene lost 1 base and the J gene lost 4 bases, with 11 bases spanning the gap. Here the CDR3 DNA reads TGCGCCAGCAGCCAAGTACGAGCAGGGAATCAGCCCCAGCATTTT. It yields the protein CASSQVRAGNQPQHF.

The chain employs TRBV4-3 and TRBJ2-7, with 9 bases identical to TRBD2. The CDR3 has 16 amino acids. Germline lookup yields CDR1 LGHNA and CDR2 YSLEER. The V gene end was trimmed by 1 base and the J gene end by 6 bases; junction bases not matched to a gene: 10. CDR3 residues: CASSQGRASGNVEQYF. CDR3 bases: TGCGCCAGCAGCCAAGGTAGGGCTAGCGGGAATGTCGAGCAGTACTTC.

V is TRBV7-8 and J is TRBJ2-7; 8 nucleotides agree with TRBD1. Germline-derived CDR1 and CDR2 are SGHVS and FQNEAQ. Germline trimming cut 4 bases from V and 4 bases from J; bases unmatched to any gene: 6. The CDR3 runs to 14 residues. The CDR3 is CASSYRDRSYEQYF. The CDR3 region has the DNA TGTGCCAGCAGCTATAGGGACAGGTCTTACGAGCAGTACTTC.

The V call is TRBV5-1, the J call TRBJ2-1; 7 bases fit TRBD2. The CDR3 is made up of 15 amino acids. Germline V CDR1 and CDR2: SGHRS, YFSETQ. The V gene end was trimmed by 4 bases and the J gene end by 6 bases; junction bases not matched to a gene: 10. The CDR3 nucleotides read TGCGCCAGCAGCCCGAGTGCGGGGGTTACCAATGAGCAGTTCTTC. Translated: CASSPSAGVTNEQFF.

By its share, this clone is medium-sized. The chain joins TRBV25-1 to TRBJ2-3; 10 bases match TRBD2. V lost 7 bases and J lost 4; bases outside the gene matches: 11. This CDR3 spans 16 amino acids. Germline V gene data show CDR1 as MGHDK and CDR2 as SYGVNS. CDR3 nucleotide sequence: TGTGCCAGCATTCCGCCTAGCGGGAGTGGGTCAGATACGCAGTATTTT. This translates into CASIPPSGSGSDTQYF.

V and J are TRBV6-6 and TRBJ1-2, with D tentatively TRBD1 (5 bases). CDR1 is MNHNY, CDR2 SVGAGI, per germline (reference sequence). The V and J ends lost 2 bases and 4 bases respectively, with 14 bases between them. CDR3 length: 15 residues. CDR3: CASSYGGDPAYGYTF. CDR3 bases: TGTGCCAGCAGTTACGGGGGGGATCCCGCCTATGGCTACACCTTC.